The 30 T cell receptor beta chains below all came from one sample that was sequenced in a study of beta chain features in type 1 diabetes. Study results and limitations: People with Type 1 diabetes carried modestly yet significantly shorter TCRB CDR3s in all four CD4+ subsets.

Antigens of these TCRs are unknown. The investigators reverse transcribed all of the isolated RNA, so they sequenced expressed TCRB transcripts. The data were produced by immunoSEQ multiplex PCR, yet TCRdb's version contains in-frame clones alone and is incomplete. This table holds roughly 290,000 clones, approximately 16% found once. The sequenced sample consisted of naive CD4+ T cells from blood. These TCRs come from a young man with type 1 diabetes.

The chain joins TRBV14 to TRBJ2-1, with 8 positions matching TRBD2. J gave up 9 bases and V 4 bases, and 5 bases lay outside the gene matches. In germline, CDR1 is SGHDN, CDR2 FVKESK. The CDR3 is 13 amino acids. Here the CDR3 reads CASSLWTSSEQFF. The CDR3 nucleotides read TGTGCCAGCAGCCTTTGGACTAGCAGTGAGCAGTTCTTC.

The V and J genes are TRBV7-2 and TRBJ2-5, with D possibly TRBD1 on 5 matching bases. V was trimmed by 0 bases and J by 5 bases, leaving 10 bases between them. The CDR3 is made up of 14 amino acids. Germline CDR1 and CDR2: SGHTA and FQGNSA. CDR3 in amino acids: CASSLAGRVETQYF. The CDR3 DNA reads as TGTGCCAGCAGCTTAGCCGGCAGGGTGGAGACCCAGTACTTC.

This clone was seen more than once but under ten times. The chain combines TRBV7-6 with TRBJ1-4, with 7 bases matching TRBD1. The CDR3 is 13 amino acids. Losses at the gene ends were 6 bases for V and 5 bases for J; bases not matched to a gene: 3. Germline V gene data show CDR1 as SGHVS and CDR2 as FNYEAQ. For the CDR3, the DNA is TGTGCCAGCAGTAGACAGGGCAATGAAAAACTGTTTTTT. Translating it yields CASSRQGNEKLFF.

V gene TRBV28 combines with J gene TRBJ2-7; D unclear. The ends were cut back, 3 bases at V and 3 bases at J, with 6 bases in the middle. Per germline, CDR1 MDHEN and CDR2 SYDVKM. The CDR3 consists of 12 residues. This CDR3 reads CASSFLNYEQYF. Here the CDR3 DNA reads TGTGCCAGCAGTTTCCTAAACTACGAGCAGTACTTC.

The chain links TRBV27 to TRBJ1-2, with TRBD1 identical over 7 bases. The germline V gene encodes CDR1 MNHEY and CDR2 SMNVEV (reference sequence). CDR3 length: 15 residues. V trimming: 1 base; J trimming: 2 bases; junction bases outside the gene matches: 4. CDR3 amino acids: CASSLLGGPNYGYTF. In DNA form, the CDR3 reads TGTGCCAGCAGTTTATTAGGGGGCCCCAACTATGGCTACACCTTC.

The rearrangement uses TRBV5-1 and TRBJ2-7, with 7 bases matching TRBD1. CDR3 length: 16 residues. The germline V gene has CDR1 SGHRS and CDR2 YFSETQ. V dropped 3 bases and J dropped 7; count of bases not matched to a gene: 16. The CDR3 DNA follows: TGCGCCAGCAGCTCTACATCCGGGACAGCGACCCAGGAGCAGTACTTC. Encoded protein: CASSSTSGTATQEQYF.

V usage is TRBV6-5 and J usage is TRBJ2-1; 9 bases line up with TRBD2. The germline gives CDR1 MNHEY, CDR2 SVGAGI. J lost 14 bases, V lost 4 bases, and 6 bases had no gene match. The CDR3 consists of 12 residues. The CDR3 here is CASSSPGLAKFF. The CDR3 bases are TGTGCCAGCAGTTCTCCAGGACTAGCGAAGTTCTTC.

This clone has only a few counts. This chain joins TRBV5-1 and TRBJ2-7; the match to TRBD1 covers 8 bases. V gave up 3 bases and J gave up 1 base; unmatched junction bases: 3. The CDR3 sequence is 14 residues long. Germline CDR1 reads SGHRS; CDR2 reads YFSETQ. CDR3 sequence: CASSWGQESYEQYF. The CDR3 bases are TGCGCCAGCAGCTGGGGACAGGAGTCCTACGAGCAGTACTTC.

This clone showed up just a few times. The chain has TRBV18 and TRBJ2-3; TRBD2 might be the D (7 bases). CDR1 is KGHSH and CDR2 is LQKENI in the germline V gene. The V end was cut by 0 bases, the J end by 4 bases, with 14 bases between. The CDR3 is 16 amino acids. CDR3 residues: CASSPPAGATADTQYF. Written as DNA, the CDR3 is TGTGCCAGCTCACCACCGGCGGGGGCGACCGCAGATACGCAGTATTTT.

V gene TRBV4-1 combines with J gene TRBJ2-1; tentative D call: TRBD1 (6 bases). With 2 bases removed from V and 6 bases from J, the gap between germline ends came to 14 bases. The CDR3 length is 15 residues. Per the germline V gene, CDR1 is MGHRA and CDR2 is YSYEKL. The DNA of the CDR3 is TGCGCCAGCAGCCAAACCACCACAGGGACCAATGAGCAGTTCTTC. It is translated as CASSQTTTGTNEQFF.

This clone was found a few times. The CDR3 loop reads CASSLFRDSKQYQETQYF. The CDR3 nucleotides read TGCGCCAGCAGCTTGTTCCGGGACAGCAAGCAGTATCAAGAGACCCAGTACTTC. The chain uses TRBV5-1 and TRBJ2-5; 7 nucleotides match TRBD1. Germline V CDR1 and CDR2: SGHRS, YFSETQ. The CDR3 totals 18 residues. Trimming cost V 1 base and J 2 bases; bases outside gene matches: 14.

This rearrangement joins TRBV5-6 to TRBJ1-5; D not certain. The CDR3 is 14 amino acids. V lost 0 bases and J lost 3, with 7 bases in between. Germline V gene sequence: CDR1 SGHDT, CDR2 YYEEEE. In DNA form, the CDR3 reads TGTGCCAGCAGCTTGGGACACCACAATCAGCCCCAGCATTTT. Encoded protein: CASSLGHHNQPQHF.

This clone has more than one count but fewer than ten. As DNA, the CDR3 is TGTGCCAGCAGCTTAGTCGGGGGAGATGAGCAGTTCTTC. This gives the protein CASSLVGGDEQFF. The V and J genes are TRBV7-9 and TRBJ2-1; perhaps TRBD2 as D (6 bases). Germline V gives CDR1 SEHNR, CDR2 FQNEAQ (reference sequence). This CDR3 contains 13 residues. The V end was cut by 1 base, the J end by 8 bases, with 9 bases between.

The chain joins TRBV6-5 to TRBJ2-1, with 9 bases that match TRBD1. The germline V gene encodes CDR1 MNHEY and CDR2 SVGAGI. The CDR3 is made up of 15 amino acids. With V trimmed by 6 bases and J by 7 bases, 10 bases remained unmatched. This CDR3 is CASRRNTGQGNEQFF. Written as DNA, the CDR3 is TGTGCCAGCAGGCGCAATACGGGACAGGGAAATGAGCAGTTCTTC.

The CDR3 DNA reads as TGTGCCAGCACCAGAGGCCTAGCGAACCCCTACGAGCAGTACTTC. Its protein is CASTRGLANPYEQYF. This chain joins TRBV7-2 and TRBJ2-7; D perhaps matches TRBD2 (6 bases). Germline loops: CDR1 SGHTA, CDR2 FQGNSA. The length of the CDR3 is 15 residues. The germline V and J ends were trimmed by 7 bases and 2 bases, with 18 bases remaining between them.

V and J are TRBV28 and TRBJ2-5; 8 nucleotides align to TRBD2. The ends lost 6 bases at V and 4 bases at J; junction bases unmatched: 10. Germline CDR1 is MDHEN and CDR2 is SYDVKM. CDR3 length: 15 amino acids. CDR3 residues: CASSRPGGAPETQYF. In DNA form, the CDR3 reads TGTGCCAGCAGCAGACCCGGGGGGGCCCCAGAGACCCAGTACTTC.

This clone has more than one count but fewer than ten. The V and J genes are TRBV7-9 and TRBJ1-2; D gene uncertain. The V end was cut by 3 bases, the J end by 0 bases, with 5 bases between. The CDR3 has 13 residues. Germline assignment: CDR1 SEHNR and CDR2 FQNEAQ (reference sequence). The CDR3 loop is CASSFLTNYGYTF. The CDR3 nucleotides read TGTGCCAGCAGCTTCTTAACTAACTATGGCTACACCTTC.

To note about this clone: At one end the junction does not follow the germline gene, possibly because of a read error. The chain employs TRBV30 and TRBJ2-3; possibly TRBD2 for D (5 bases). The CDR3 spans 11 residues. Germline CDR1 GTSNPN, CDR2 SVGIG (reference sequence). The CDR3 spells CAWTSTDAQYF. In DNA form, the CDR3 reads TGTGCCTGGACTAGCACAGATGCGCAGTATTTT.

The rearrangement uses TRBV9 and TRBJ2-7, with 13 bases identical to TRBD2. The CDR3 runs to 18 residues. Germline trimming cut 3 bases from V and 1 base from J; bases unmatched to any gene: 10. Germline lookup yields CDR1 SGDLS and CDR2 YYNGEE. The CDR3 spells CASSASAGTSGISYEQYF. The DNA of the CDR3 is TGTGCCAGCAGCGCCTCCGCCGGGACTAGCGGGATTTCCTACGAGCAGTACTTC.

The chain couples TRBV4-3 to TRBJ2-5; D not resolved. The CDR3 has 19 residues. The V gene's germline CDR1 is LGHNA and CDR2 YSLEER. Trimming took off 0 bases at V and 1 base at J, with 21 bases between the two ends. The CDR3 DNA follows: TGCGCCAGCAGCCAAGATGTGTCATGGGCTGATACCTTCCAAGAGACCCAGTACTTC. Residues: CASSQDVSWADTFQETQYF.

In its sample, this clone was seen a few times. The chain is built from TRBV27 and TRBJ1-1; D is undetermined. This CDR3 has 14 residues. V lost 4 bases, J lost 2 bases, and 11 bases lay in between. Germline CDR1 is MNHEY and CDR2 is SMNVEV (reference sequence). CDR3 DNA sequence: TGTGCCAGCAGTTCTCTGCGGGGAAACACTGAAGCTTTCTTT. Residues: CASSSLRGNTEAFF.

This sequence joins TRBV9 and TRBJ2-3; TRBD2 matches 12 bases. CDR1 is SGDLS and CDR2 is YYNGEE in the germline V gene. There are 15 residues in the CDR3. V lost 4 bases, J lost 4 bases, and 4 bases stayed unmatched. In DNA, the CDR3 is TGTGCCAGCAGCAAAGGGACTAGCGGGTCAGATACGCAGTATTTT. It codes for CASSKGTSGSDTQYF.

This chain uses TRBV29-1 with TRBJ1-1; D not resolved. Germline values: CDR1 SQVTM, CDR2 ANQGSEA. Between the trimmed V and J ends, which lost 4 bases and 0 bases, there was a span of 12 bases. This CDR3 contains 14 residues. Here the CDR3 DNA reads TGCAGCGTTGCACAGCTACTCATGAACACTGAAGCTTTCTTT. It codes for CSVAQLLMNTEAFF.

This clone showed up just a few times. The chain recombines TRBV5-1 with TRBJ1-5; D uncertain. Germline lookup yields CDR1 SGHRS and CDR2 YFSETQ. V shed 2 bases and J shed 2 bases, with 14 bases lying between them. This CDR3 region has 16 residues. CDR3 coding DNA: TGCGCCAGCAGCTTCGGTCCCCAGGAAGGCAATCAGCCCCAGCATTTT. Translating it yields CASSFGPQEGNQPQHF.

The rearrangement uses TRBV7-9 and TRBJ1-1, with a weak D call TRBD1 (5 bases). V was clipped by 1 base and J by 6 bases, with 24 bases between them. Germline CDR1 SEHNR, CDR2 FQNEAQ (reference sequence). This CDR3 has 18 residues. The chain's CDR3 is CASSLGVTKRSGRAEAFF. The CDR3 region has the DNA TGTGCCAGCAGCTTAGGAGTTACCAAACGGTCAGGGAGGGCTGAAGCTTTCTTT.

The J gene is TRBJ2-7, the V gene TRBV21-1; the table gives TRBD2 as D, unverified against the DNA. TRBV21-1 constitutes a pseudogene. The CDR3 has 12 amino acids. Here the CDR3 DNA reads TGTGCCAGCAGCAACGGGGGGTACGAGCAGTACTTC. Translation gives CASSNGGYEQYF.

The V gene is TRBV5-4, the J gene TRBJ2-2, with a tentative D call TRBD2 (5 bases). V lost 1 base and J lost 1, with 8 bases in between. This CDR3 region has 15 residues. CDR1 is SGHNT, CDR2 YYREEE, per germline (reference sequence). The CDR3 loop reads CASSLWAGNTGELFF. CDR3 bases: TGTGCCAGCAGCTTGTGGGCGGGGAACACCGGGGAGCTGTTTTTT.

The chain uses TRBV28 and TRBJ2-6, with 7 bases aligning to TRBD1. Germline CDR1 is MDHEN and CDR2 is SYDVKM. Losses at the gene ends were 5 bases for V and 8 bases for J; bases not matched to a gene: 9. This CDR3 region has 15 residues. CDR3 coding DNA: TGTGCCAGCAGTCTCCGACAGGGATGGACCAACGTCCTGACTTTC. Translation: CASSLRQGWTNVLTF.

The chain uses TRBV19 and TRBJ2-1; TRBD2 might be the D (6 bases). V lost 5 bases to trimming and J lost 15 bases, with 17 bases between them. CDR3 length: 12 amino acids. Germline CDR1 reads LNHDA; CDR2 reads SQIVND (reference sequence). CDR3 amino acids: CASSPRDGGLFF. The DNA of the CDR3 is TGTGCCAGTAGTCCCCGAGACGGGGGTCTGTTCTTC.

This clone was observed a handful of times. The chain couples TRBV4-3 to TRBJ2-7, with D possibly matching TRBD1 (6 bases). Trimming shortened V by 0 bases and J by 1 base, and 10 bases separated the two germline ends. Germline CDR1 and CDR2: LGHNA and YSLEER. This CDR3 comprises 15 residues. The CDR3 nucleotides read TGCGCCAGCAGCCAAGAATTGGGACAATCCTACGAGCAGTACTTC. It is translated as CASSQELGQSYEQYF.